The rows below give T cell receptor beta chains drawn from one sample of a study of regulatory T cells in long-lasting Graves disease. TCRdb passed the multiplex PCR reads through MiXCR, listing each CDR3 protein once. The sample shows a few hundred thousand distinct CDR3 sequences, roughly a quarter of them seen only once. Material: peripheral blood mononuclear cells (PBMCs), obtained when the disease was refractory, from a patient treated with antithyroid drugs. The receptors were sampled from a female donor with Graves disease. CDR3s include the opening cysteine and the closing phenylalanine or tryptophan. The order of the fields is D gene, J gene, V gene, clone size, CDR3 DNA, CDR3 protein. The D gene is left open where the match is weak. A clone size is listed for some rows: how often the clone was seen (once, few, many), or a class if it is expanded.

NA,TRBJ1-4,TRBV19,many,TGTGCCAGTACCGAAGGGGGGAGAACTAATGAAAAACTGTTTTTT,CASTEGGRTNEKLFF
NA,TRBJ1-2,TRBV3-1,many,TGTGCCAGCAGCCCATACGGACAGACTGGAGGCTACACCTTC,CASSPYGQTGGYTF
NA,TRBJ2-4,TRBV29-1,few,TGCAGCGTTGAAGTACCGCCGGTTGGTATGAACATTCAGTACTTC,CSVEVPPVGMNIQYF
NA,TRBJ1-1,TRBV30,NA,TGTGCCTGGAGTACAAAATCCGGGACGTCAAACACTGAAGCTTTCTTT,CAWSTKSGTSNTEAFF
TRBD1,TRBJ2-5,TRBV7-8,many,TGTGCCAGCAGCCCACGACAGGGCCGGGAGACCCAGTACTTC,CASSPRQGRETQYF
NA,TRBJ2-2,TRBV27,NA,TGTGCCAGCAGTTTATCCCCCTCTTGGGGGGAGAACACCGGGGAGCTGTTTTTT,CASSLSPSWGENTGELFF
TRBD1,TRBJ1-5,TRBV9,few,TGTGCCAGCAGCGTGGGGACAGGGCCCTTGGGACAGCCCCAGCATTTT,CASSVGTGPLGQPQHF
NA,TRBJ2-7,TRBV28,NA,TGTGTCAGCAGTAACTTGGGTAGCGGAACCTACGAGCAGTACTTC,CVSSNLGSGTYEQYF
NA,TRBJ1-1,TRBV7-9,few,TGTGCCAGCAGCTTTACCCAGACGAACACTGAAGCTTTCTTT,CASSFTQTNTEAFF
TRBD1,TRBJ2-7,TRBV27,many,TGTGCCAGCAGTTACAGGACAGGGGACGAGCAGTACTTC,CASSYRTGDEQYF
TRBD1,TRBJ1-2,TRBV28,many,TGTGCCAGCAGTGCCCCCTCAGGGGGACATGGCTACACCTTC,CASSAPSGGHGYTF
NA,TRBJ1-1,TRBV6-1,few,TGTGCCAGCAGTGAACTGCGCGGGTACACTGAAGCTTTCTTT,CASSELRGYTEAFF
NA,TRBJ1-2,TRBV5-6,NA,TGTGCCAGCAGCTTGGTCCCGGGACAAGGATATGGCTACACCTTC,CASSLVPGQGYGYTF
NA,TRBJ1-1,TRBV19,NA,TGTGCCAGTAGTAAGCAGTGGGAGGGCACTGAAGCTTTCTTT,CASSKQWEGTEAFF
TRBD2,TRBJ2-1,TRBV20-1,NA,TGCAGTGCTAGAGATTTCACTAGCGGATTTAGCTCCTACAATGAGCAGTTCTTC,CSARDFTSGFSSYNEQFF
TRBD2,TRBJ2-7,TRBV3-1,many,TGTGCCAGCAGCCAAGAGGCTAGCGGGAGTTACGAGCAGTACTTC,CASSQEASGSYEQYF
NA,TRBJ1-5,TRBV6-1,few,TGTGCCAGCAGTGAAAAGACGAGCCGTTATCAGCCCCAGCATTTT,CASSEKTSRYQPQHF
NA,TRBJ2-7,TRBV2,many,TGTGCCAGCAGGACCGAAGCCTCCTACGAGCAGTACTTC,CASRTEASYEQYF
NA,TRBJ1-2,TRBV9,NA,TGTGCCAGCAGCGGAGGGGCGTTCGATGGCTACACCTTC,CASSGGAFDGYTF
NA,TRBJ1-2,TRBV5-5,few,TGTGCCAGCAGCTGGGGCGGTGCGGGCCCAGGGGACTATGGCTACACCTTC,CASSWGGAGPGDYGYTF
TRBD1,TRBJ1-2,TRBV7-2,NA,TGTGCCAGCAGCCTTGCCGGGACAGGGGGTTCAGATGGCTACACCTTC,CASSLAGTGGSDGYTF
TRBD2,TRBJ2-7,TRBV20-1,few,TGCAGTGTACTCGAAGCGGGGCCCGGGTCAGGCGAGCAGTACTTC,CSVLEAGPGSGEQYF
NA,TRBJ1-2,TRBV19,few,TGTGCCACTCGCGGGAGGGGCGTTCAGGGCTACACCTTC,CATRGRGVQGYTF
NA,TRBJ1-2,TRBV27,many,TGTGCCAGCAGTTTACCCATCAAGAACTATGGCTACACCTTC,CASSLPIKNYGYTF
TRBD1,TRBJ1-2,TRBV7-3,few,TGTGCCAGCAGCTCTTATGCCGGGACAGCTGGCTACACCTTC,CASSSYAGTAGYTF
NA,TRBJ2-6,TRBV5-1,once,TGCGCCAGCAGCTCGAGGGACACCTCTGGGGCCAACGTCCTGACTTTC,CASSSRDTSGANVLTF